This T cell receptor (beta chain) was sequenced during a study of blood T cells in healthy people across ages. Study-wide findings and caveats: Estimates based on one million T cells were treated as lower bounds.

Combining a sample-barcoded 5' primer with a J-beta primer mix, a second PCR ran for about 7 to 11 cycles. TCRdb used MiXCR to reprocess the 5' RACE reads, holding one entry per CDR3 protein. Found here are some 560,000 distinct CDR3 sequences, roughly a quarter of them singletons; the top ten hold approximately 3.5%. About this clonotype: Its antigen is undetermined.

From germline, CDR1 is SGHVS and CDR2 FQNEAQ. V was pared by 0 bases and J by 0 bases, with 8 bases between. The CDR3 extends over 15 amino acids. This same sample was also part of a study on T cells of mothers and their children. That work adds: Mothers and children who were related shared slightly more overlap than unrelated pairs, but not significantly more. At a sensitivity of around 100 clones per million clonotypes, no persistent microchimeric T cell clones appeared.

This sequence joins TRBV7-8 and TRBJ1-2; D is uncertain. Sequences were obtained from blood. The clonotype comes from a boy aged 2 to 10 in good health. CDR3 sequence reads: CASSLAIGPNYGYTF. In nucleotides, the CDR3 is TGTGCCAGCAGCTTAGCGATCGGACCTAACTATGGCTACACCTTC.